This TCR beta chain is from a study of lymphopenia after photon versus proton radiotherapy. This CDR3 is 16 amino acids long. TCRdb keeps only in-frame clones here, not all; method: immunoSEQ multiplex PCR. The sample gives tens of thousands of clones, approximately 84% of which show up once; around 2% is in the top ten. Sample: peripheral blood, taken from a patient treated with proton-based radiotherapy. This sequence joins TRBV12-2 and TRBJ2-5; TRBD2 is the table's D call and was not checked against the DNA. TRBV12-2 is labeled a pseudogene. This receptor was obtained from a man between 60 and 70 years old with pancreatic cancer. As DNA, the CDR3 is TGTGCAAGTCGCACTGGACTAGCGTCGTACCAAGAGACCCAGTACTTC. It specifies CASRTGLASYQETQYF.